This TCR beta chain was sequenced for a study of blood T cells in healthy people across ages. It was ten milliliters of peripheral blood that were drawn from each donor. V lost 4 bases and J lost 3, with 12 bases in between. CDR1 DFQATT and CDR2 SNEGSKA come from the germline V gene (reference sequence). The CDR3 is made up of 13 amino acids. With a J-beta primer mix and a sample-barcoded 5' primer, a second PCR ran about 6 to 11 cycles. Every cDNA was tagged by a template-switch adaptor with 12 random nucleotides. All samples yielded 2.5 million or more CDR3-containing paired-end reads. One entry per CDR3 protein results from TCRdb running MiXCR on the 5' RACE reads. The table records about 680,000 distinct CDR3 sequences, about 52% of them present only once.

This clonotype was obtained from a woman aged 60-75 years in good health. This rearrangement joins TRBV20-1 to TRBJ1-2; no definite D call. The sequenced sample was blood. The CDR3 region has the DNA TGCAGTGCTATTAGGGAATGGGACTATGGCTACACCTTC. Protein sequence: CSAIREWDYGYTF.